The 27 T cell receptor beta chains presented below share a single source sample, sequenced in a study of blood T cell repertoires in COVID-19. Clones were read by immunoSEQ multiplex PCR, and TCRdb kept only the in-frame ones, dropping some. This table holds a few hundred thousand clones, 83% found once. The sequenced material came from PBMCs or T cells enriched from blood (not recorded which). These receptors were obtained from a woman aged 50 to 60 who had recovered from COVID-19.

The chain employs TRBV7-9 and TRBJ1-2; D gene uncertain. V dropped 5 bases and J dropped 2 bases, with 12 bases sitting between them. CDR1 and CDR2 (germline): SEHNR, FQNEAQ (reference sequence). This CDR3 has 14 amino acids. The CDR3, as DNA: TGTGCCAGCAGCGCCGCGGGAGCGAACTATGGCTACACCTTC. It specifies CASSAAGANYGYTF.

CDR3 residues: CASSQGATSGRAGDTQYF. The CDR3 bases are TGCGCCAGCAGCCAAGGGGCGACTAGCGGGAGGGCCGGAGATACGCAGTATTTT. The V call is TRBV4-1, the J call TRBJ2-3, with 14 bases identical to TRBD2. J lost 5 bases, V lost 1 base, and 8 bases had no gene match. The CDR3 is 18 amino acids. Looked up from germline, CDR1 is MGHRA and CDR2 is YSYEKL.

The V call is TRBV5-6, the J call TRBJ2-2; 9 bases are a match to TRBD1. The CDR3 sequence is 15 residues long. V dropped 3 bases and J dropped 4; count of bases not matched to a gene: 4. Germline V gene sequence: CDR1 SGHDT, CDR2 YYEEEE. As DNA, the CDR3 is TGTGCCAGCAGCTACAGGGGGCCGGCCACCGGGGAGCTGTTTTTT. Protein: CASSYRGPATGELFF.

This chain links TRBV5-1 with TRBJ1-1, with 10 bases matching TRBD1. The V and J ends lost 4 bases and 10 bases, in that order; junction bases with no gene match: 16. The CDR3 runs to 16 residues. Germline CDR1 is SGHRS and CDR2 is YFSETQ. The CDR3 is CASSLARQGAGVVAFF. The CDR3, as DNA: TGCGCCAGCAGCCTGGCGAGACAGGGGGCGGGGGTCGTAGCTTTCTTT. Full variable domain (remainder filled in from reference TRBV5-1 and TRBJ1-1): KAGVTQTPRYLIKTRGQQVTLSCSPISGHRSVSWYQQTPGQGLQFLFEYFSETQRNKGNFPGRFSGRQFSNSRSEMNVSTLELGDSALYLCASSLARQGAGVVAFFGQGTRLTVV.

The CDR3 is CASTPGTNYGYTF. Here the CDR3 DNA reads TGTGCCAGCACCCCCGGTACTAACTATGGCTACACCTTC. The chain uses TRBV5-8 and TRBJ1-2; no clear D gene. The V end was cut by 6 bases, the J end by 0 bases, with 9 bases between. CDR3 length: 13 residues. Germline assignment: CDR1 SGHTS and CDR2 YDEGEE. Complete variable domain (other parts from reference TRBV5-8 and TRBJ1-2): EAGVTQSPTHLIKTRGQQATLRCSPISGHTSVYWYQQALGLGLQFLLWYDEGEERNRGNFPPRFSGRQFPNYSSELNVNALELEDSALYLCASTPGTNYGYTFGSGTRLTVV.

A few counts support this clone. The rearrangement uses TRBV21-1 and TRBJ2-1; the D segment call TRBD2 is taken from the table without a DNA check. TRBV21-1 is annotated as a pseudogene. The CDR3 has 14 residues. The CDR3 here is CASSKLAGENEQFF. Written as DNA, the CDR3 is TGTGCCAGCAGCAAATTAGCGGGAGAGAATGAGCAGTTCTTC.

The gene calls are TRBV28 and TRBJ1-1, with D hard to call. In germline, CDR1 is MDHEN, CDR2 SYDVKM. V lost 8 bases, J lost 8 bases, and 9 bases lay in between. This CDR3 region has 10 residues. The CDR3 DNA follows: TGTGCCAGCCAGGCCCGAGAAGCTTTCTTT. This encodes CASQAREAFF.

The rearrangement links TRBV11-1 to TRBJ1-6, with 9 bases identical to TRBD1. Germline CDR1 and CDR2: SGHAT and FQDESV (reference sequence). The junction had 2 bases not matched to a gene; V was cut back by 2 bases and J by 6 bases. The CDR3 consists of 15 residues. CDR3 in DNA: TGTGCCAGCAGCTTATCGGGACAGGGTAATTCACCCCTCCACTTT. Its translation: CASSLSGQGNSPLHF. Full variable domain (remainder filled in from reference TRBV11-1 and TRBJ1-6): EAEVAQSPRYKITEKSQAVAFWCDPISGHATLYWYRQILGQGPELLVQFQDESVVDDSQLPKDRFSAERLKGVDSTLKIQPAELGDSAMYLCASSLSGQGNSPLHFGNGTRLTVT.

The rearrangement joins TRBV7-9 to TRBJ1-4; D possibly corresponds to TRBD1 (6 bases). This CDR3 has 14 amino acids. Trimming took off 7 bases at V and 9 bases at J, with 18 bases between the two ends. Germline-derived CDR1 and CDR2 are SEHNR and FQNEAQ (reference sequence). The CDR3 region is CASTRAGAPQKLFF. The CDR3 region has the DNA TGTGCCAGCACCCGAGCGGGGGCCCCCCAAAAACTGTTTTTT.

This chain links TRBV18 with TRBJ1-6, with D possibly being TRBD1 (5 bases). Trimming took off 6 bases at V and 9 bases at J, with 27 bases between the two ends. Germline CDR1 reads KGHSH; CDR2 reads LQKENI. The CDR3 is 18 residues long. The CDR3 DNA follows: TGTGCCAGCTCGCACCGGTTAGGCCGGCAGGGAGGGAGTTCACCCCTCCACTTT. It yields the protein CASSHRLGRQGGSSPLHF.

A few counts support this clone. The chain employs TRBV6-4 and TRBJ1-2; D is undetermined. The V gene's germline CDR1 is MRHNA and CDR2 SNTAGT. With 0 bases removed from V and 4 bases from J, the gap between germline ends came to 3 bases. This CDR3 has 12 amino acids. In DNA form, the CDR3 reads TGTGCCAGCAGTGACTCGAGCTATGGCTACACCTTC. Translating gives CASSDSSYGYTF.

V is TRBV18 and J is TRBJ2-4; D remains ambiguous. This CDR3 is 15 amino acids long. Trimming stripped 3 bases from V and 0 bases from J, with 9 bases between. Looked up from germline, CDR1 is KGHSH and CDR2 is LQKENI. The CDR3 DNA sequence: TGTGCCAGCTCACCTAGAGTTCCAGCCAAAAACATTCAGTACTTC. Protein: CASSPRVPAKNIQYF.

This clone has just one count. The chain joins TRBV6-5 to TRBJ1-1; D call uncertain. V was shortened by 6 bases and J by 5 bases, with 16 bases between the two germline ends. The CDR3 is 14 amino acids. Germline V CDR1 and CDR2: MNHEY, SVGAGI. CDR3 sequence: CASSLTGWGTEAFF. The CDR3 bases are TGTGCCAGCAGCCTCACGGGGTGGGGAACTGAAGCTTTCTTT.

The chain links TRBV6-5 to TRBJ2-7; TRBD1 might be the D (6 bases). Trimming pared 10 bases from V and 0 bases from J, leaving 13 bases between. The CDR3 has 13 residues. Germline V CDR1 and CDR2: MNHEY, SVGAGI. As DNA, the CDR3 is TGTGCCACCACGACAGGTAGCTCCTACGAGCAGTACTTC. It translates to CATTTGSSYEQYF.

This clone was recorded only once. The gene calls are TRBV6-5 and TRBJ2-7, with 10 bases that match TRBD2. V was clipped by 6 bases and J by 2 bases; unmatched bases: 7. Germline V gene sequence: CDR1 MNHEY, CDR2 SVGAGI. This CDR3 is 15 amino acids long. CDR3 bases: TGTGCCAGCAGCAAGGCGGGACTAGCGACCTACGAGCAGTACTTC. Its protein product is CASSKAGLATYEQYF.

The chain recombines TRBV5-1 with TRBJ1-1; D might be TRBD1 (6 bases). From germline, CDR1 is SGHRS and CDR2 YFSETQ. V lost 3 bases, J lost 0 bases, and 12 bases lay in between. The CDR3 has 15 residues. The CDR3 region is CASSWAGDMNTEAFF. The CDR3 DNA is TGCGCCAGCAGCTGGGCCGGGGACATGAACACTGAAGCTTTCTTT.

CDR3 amino acids: CASSLRRGWSIQYF. The CDR3 nucleotides read TGTGCCAGCAGCTTACGAAGGGGATGGAGCATTCAGTACTTC. The genes are TRBV13 and TRBJ2-4, with TRBD1 as a possible D gene (5 bases). V lost 2 bases to trimming and J lost 9 bases, with 14 bases between them. CDR1 PRHDT and CDR2 FYEKMQ come from the germline V gene (reference sequence). The CDR3 contains 14 residues.

CDR3 loop: CASSQVSIYTF. The CDR3 DNA reads as TGTGCCAGCAGCCAAGTCAGTATCTACACCTTC. The rearrangement joins TRBV3-1 (or the pseudogene TRBV3-2) to TRBJ1-2; no reliable D call. Germline V gene lookup returns CDR1 LGHDT and CDR2 YNNKEL (reference sequence). The V gene lost 1 base and the J gene lost 10 bases, with 7 bases spanning the gap. This CDR3 region has 11 residues.

V and J are TRBV19 and TRBJ1-6, with 7 bases identical to TRBD1. The germline V gene encodes CDR1 LNHDA and CDR2 SQIVND (reference sequence). V dropped 6 bases and J dropped 7; count of bases not matched to a gene: 6. The CDR3 length is 14 residues. The CDR3 protein is CASRSRDRNSPLHF. CDR3 sequence (DNA): TGTGCCAGTAGAAGCCGGGACAGAAATTCACCCCTCCACTTT.

The CDR3 region has the DNA TGTGCCAGCAGTCAACAGGGAAATAATTCACCCCTCCACTTT. Translated, it gives CASSQQGNNSPLHF. The gene calls are TRBV6-5 and TRBJ1-6; D is possibly TRBD1 (6 bases). Trimming removed 5 bases at V and 5 bases at J, with 10 bases between. The germline CDR1 and CDR2 sequences are MNHEY and SVGAGI. The CDR3 runs 14 residues.

Remarks on this clone: The junction does not match germline at one end; this may be a read error. Other DNA variants within this sample encode the same CDR3. The gene calls are TRBV10-3 and TRBJ1-3; 11 positions agree with TRBD1. The germline gives CDR1 ENHRY, CDR2 SYGVKD. This CDR3 has 15 amino acids. CDR3 nucleotides: TGTGCCCTCAGACCGGACAGGGGGCTTGGAAACACCATATATTTT. This encodes CALRPDRGLGNTIYF.

The chain couples TRBV7-2 to TRBJ2-5, with TRBD2 identical over 12 bases. The CDR3 contains 16 residues. Germline V CDR1 and CDR2: SGHTA, FQGNSA. The V segment lost 4 bases and the J segment 1 base; nucleotides outside the gene matches: 4. The CDR3, as DNA: TGTGCCAGCAGCTCCGGACTAGCGGGACCCCAAGAGACCCAGTACTTC. Amino acid sequence: CASSSGLAGPQETQYF.

This rearrangement joins TRBV12-3 or TRBV12-4 to TRBJ1-5; D is unresolved. This CDR3 comprises 12 residues. Trimming stripped 3 bases from V and 5 bases from J, with 5 bases between. CDR3 coding DNA: TGTGCCAGCAGTTTGGGAGATCAGCCCCAGCATTTT. Its protein is CASSLGDQPQHF.

The rearrangement joins TRBV19 to TRBJ1-2; 7 bases fit TRBD1. Germline CDR1 LNHDA, CDR2 SQIVND (reference sequence). V lost 4 bases to trimming and J lost 2 bases; unmatched junction nucleotides: 4. The CDR3 spans 14 residues. The DNA for the CDR3 is TGTGCCAGTAGTAGGGACAGACTCAACTATGGCTACACCTTC. It codes for CASSRDRLNYGYTF. Looking up the rest from reference TRBV19 and TRBJ1-2 gives the full variable domain: DGGITQSPKYLFRKEGQNVTLSCEQNLNHDAMYWYRQDPGQGLRLIYYSQIVNDFQKGDIAEGYSVSREKKESFPLTVTSAQKNPTAFYLCASSRDRLNYGYTFGSGTRLTVV.

The chain combines TRBV5-1 with TRBJ2-3; a weak D match, TRBD2 (6 bases). V was clipped by 5 bases and J by 3 bases, with 16 bases between them. In germline, CDR1 is SGHRS, CDR2 YFSETQ. The CDR3 is 15 residues long. CDR3 loop: CASRGGPDRTDTQYF. The DNA of the CDR3 is TGCGCCAGCAGAGGAGGGCCTGATAGAACAGATACGCAGTATTTT.

This sequence joins TRBV3-1 (or the pseudogene TRBV3-2) and TRBJ1-2, with TRBD1 identical over 9 bases. J gave up 8 bases and V 4 bases, and 14 bases lay outside the gene matches. The CDR3 extends over 16 amino acids. From germline, CDR1 is LGHDT and CDR2 YNNKEL (reference sequence). CDR3 in amino acids: CASSPLRDRVGHGYTF. In nucleotides, the CDR3 is TGTGCCAGCAGCCCACTCCGGGACAGGGTAGGGCACGGCTACACCTTC.

This clone was found once. The chain has TRBV9 and TRBJ1-2; 10 bases map to TRBD1. The length of the CDR3 is 16 residues. Germline V CDR1 and CDR2: SGDLS, YYNGEE. V gave up 0 bases and J gave up 7 bases; unmatched junction bases: 9. The CDR3 protein is CASSVEAGGTGVGYTF. The CDR3, as DNA: TGTGCCAGCAGCGTAGAGGCAGGGGGGACAGGGGTTGGCTACACCTTC. The whole variable domain, remainder taken from reference TRBV9 and TRBJ1-2, is DSGVTQTPKHLITATGQRVTLRCSPRSGDLSVYWYQQSLDQGLQFLIQYYNGEERAKGNILERFSAQQFPDLHSELNLSSLELGDSALYFCASSVEAGGTGVGYTFGSGTRLTVV.